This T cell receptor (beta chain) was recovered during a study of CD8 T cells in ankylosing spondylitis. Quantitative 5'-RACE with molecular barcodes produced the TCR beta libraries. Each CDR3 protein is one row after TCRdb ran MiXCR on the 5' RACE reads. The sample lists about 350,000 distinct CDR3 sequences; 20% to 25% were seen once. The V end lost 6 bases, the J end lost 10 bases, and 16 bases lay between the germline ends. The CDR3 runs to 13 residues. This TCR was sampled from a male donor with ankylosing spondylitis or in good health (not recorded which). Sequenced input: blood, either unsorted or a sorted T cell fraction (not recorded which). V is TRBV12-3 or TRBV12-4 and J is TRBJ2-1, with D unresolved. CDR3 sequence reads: CASRARAHVEQFF. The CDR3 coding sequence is TGTGCCAGCAGGGCTCGGGCCCACGTCGAGCAGTTCTTC.